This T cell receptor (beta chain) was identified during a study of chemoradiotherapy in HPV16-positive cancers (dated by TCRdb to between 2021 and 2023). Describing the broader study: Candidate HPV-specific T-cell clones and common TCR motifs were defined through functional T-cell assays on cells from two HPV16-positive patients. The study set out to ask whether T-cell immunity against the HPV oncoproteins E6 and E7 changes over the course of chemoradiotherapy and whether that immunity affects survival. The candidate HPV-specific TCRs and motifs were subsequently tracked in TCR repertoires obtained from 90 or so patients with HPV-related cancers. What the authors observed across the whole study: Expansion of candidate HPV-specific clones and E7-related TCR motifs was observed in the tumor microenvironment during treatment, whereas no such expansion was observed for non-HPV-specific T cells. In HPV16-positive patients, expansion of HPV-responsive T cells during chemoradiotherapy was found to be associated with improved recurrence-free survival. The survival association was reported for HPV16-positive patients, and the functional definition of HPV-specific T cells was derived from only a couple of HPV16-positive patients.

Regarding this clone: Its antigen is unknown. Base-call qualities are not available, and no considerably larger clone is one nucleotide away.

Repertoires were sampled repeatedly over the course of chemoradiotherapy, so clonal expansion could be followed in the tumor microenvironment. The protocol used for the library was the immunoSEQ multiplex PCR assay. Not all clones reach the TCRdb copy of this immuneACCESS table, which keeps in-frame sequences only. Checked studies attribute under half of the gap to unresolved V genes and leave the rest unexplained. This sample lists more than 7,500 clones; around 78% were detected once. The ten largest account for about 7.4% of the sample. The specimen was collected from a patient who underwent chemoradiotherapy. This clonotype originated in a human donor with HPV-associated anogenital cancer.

Here the CDR3 is given as CASAVTGNTGELFF. The nucleotides read TGTGCCAGCGCCGTGACGGGGAACACCGGGGAGCTGTTTTTT. The V gene is TRBV6-5 and the J gene is TRBJ2-2; the D segment cannot be called with confidence. Reading from cysteine to phenylalanine, the CDR3 counts 14 amino acids. Solely the CDR3 DNA is kept, with 42 bases framed from the first base. V and J are truncated by 8 bases and 1 base respectively, leaving an intervening sequence of 11 bases. Reading the germline V gene gives CDR1 MNHEY and CDR2 SVGAGI.